This note documents a single TCR beta chain sequence. The antigen is undetermined. These data belong to a study of blood T cells in healthy people across ages. As for the study in general: T cells yielded about one barcoded beta molecule per two cells through template switching. Study observations and caveats: Age showed a roughly linear inverse relationship with TCR beta diversity per million T cells.

Whenever a sample was processed, at least 7 million PBMCs were isolated. Trimming left V 5 bases short and J 3 bases short, with 11 bases between. CDR3 length equals 12 residues. CDR1 and CDR2 from the germline V gene are GTSNPN and SVGIG (reference sequence). The use of a sample-barcoded 5' primer and a J-beta primer mix characterized a second PCR of about 7 to 12 cycles. The yield of each sample was at least 2.5 million CDR3-containing paired-end reads. TCRdb independently ran MiXCR on the 5' RACE reads; one entry per CDR3 protein. The sample lists roughly 1,500,000 distinct CDR3 sequences, about 35% seen once, with approximately 10% in the top ten.

The TCR originated in a woman in her 30s in good health. The chain is built from TRBV30 and TRBJ2-7; no clear D gene. The sample comprised blood. CDR3 residues: CAWARGVYEQYF. CDR3 DNA sequence: TGTGCCTGGGCACGCGGAGTCTACGAGCAGTACTTC.